This T cell receptor beta chain was identified in a study of immune cell composition in non-small cell lung cancer. Background on the study: Lung adenocarcinoma or squamous carcinoma made up most tumours. Study findings and constraints: Tumour-reactive clones were not shown to match dominant in vivo tumour clones. Top 10 clone scores and clonality were higher in squamous than adenocarcinoma. 60% to 80% of squamous and 33% of adenocarcinoma cases had tumour-associated clones >0.5%.

Libraries were prepared by immunoSEQ multiplex PCR; TCRdb keeps only in-frame clonotypes and omits some of them. The profile shows thousands of clones, roughly 62% of them singletons. Germline V gene lookup returns CDR1 SGHRS and CDR2 YFSETQ. The ends lost 4 bases at V and 4 bases at J; junction bases unmatched: 7. CDR3 length: 15 residues. This clone was picked up a small number of times. Its antigen is not known. This sequence was found in a human donor with non-small cell lung cancer. Sequenced sample: lung tumor tissue. The gene calls are TRBV5-1 and TRBJ2-2, with 7 positions matching TRBD2. CDR3 sequence reads: CASSAGTTGTGELFF. CDR3 in DNA: TGCGCCAGCAGCGCCGGGACTACGGGCACCGGGGAGCTGTTTTTT.